One sample yielded the 29 T cell receptor beta chains listed below, sequenced in a study of blood T cell repertoires in COVID-19. Here immunoSEQ multiplex PCR was the method, and the copy in TCRdb shows in-frame clones only, minus some. This table holds 300,000 to 400,000 clones, 85% to 90% found once. The sample was PBMCs or T cells enriched from blood (not recorded which). Receptors originate from a woman younger than 45 with acute COVID-19.

The V call is TRBV7-2, the J call TRBJ2-7; possible D gene TRBD2, 7 bases. Germline V lookup: CDR1 SGHTA, CDR2 FQGNSA. Trimming took 4 bases from V and 3 from J, leaving 13 bases between them. This CDR3 has 14 residues. For the CDR3, the DNA is TGTGCCAGCAGCTGGGGGGGGGACATCTACGAGCAGTACTTC. Protein sequence: CASSWGGDIYEQYF.

V gene TRBV19 combines with J gene TRBJ2-7, with D perhaps matching TRBD1 (6 bases). Between the trimmed V and J ends, which lost 5 bases and 7 bases, there was a span of 24 bases. The V gene's germline CDR1 is LNHDA and CDR2 SQIVND (reference sequence). The CDR3 covers 16 residues. In DNA form, the CDR3 reads TGTGCCAGTAGTCCAACCGATCTTAGACAGGCCCAGGAGCAGTACTTC. Translation gives CASSPTDLRQAQEQYF.

This CDR3 is CASSGGGVGNQPQHF. Written as DNA, the CDR3 is TGTGCCAGTAGTGGCGGGGGTGTGGGCAATCAGCCCCAGCATTTT. The rearrangement links TRBV19 to TRBJ1-5, with D possibly TRBD1 on 5 matching bases. Per germline, CDR1 LNHDA and CDR2 SQIVND (reference sequence). Trimming pared 5 bases from V and 2 bases from J, leaving 13 bases between. The CDR3 extends over 15 amino acids.

The CDR3 bases are TGCAGTGCTCGCTCCTACGAGCAGTACTTC. It translates to CSARSYEQYF. The V and J genes are TRBV20-1 and TRBJ2-7; D is uncertain. The CDR3 spans 10 residues. Per the germline V gene, CDR1 is DFQATT and CDR2 is SNEGSKA (reference sequence). V shed 5 bases and J shed 0 bases, with 2 bases lying between them.

For the CDR3, the DNA is TGTGCCAGCAGCCGCGACAGGGGCGTAGATACGCAGTATTTT. Its translation: CASSRDRGVDTQYF. The chain combines TRBV9 with TRBJ2-3; 8 bases fit TRBD1. Per the germline V gene, CDR1 is SGDLS and CDR2 is YYNGEE. This CDR3 region has 14 residues. Trimming removed 4 bases from V and 5 bases from J; junction bases left unmatched: 6.

This chain joins TRBV30 and TRBJ2-2, with 13 bases aligning to TRBD2. Germline trimming cut 5 bases from V and 6 bases from J; bases unmatched to any gene: 18. The germline V gene encodes CDR1 GTSNPN and CDR2 SVGIG (reference sequence). The CDR3 is 19 amino acids. CDR3 coding DNA: TGTGCCTGGGCCCGGAGGCGGCGCCAACTAGCGGGGGGGCCCGGGGAGCTGTTTTTT. Translated: CAWARRRRQLAGGPGELFF.

The rearrangement links TRBV6-5 to TRBJ2-7, with 7 bases lining up with TRBD1. Trimming at V came to 8 bases and at J to 0 bases, leaving 7 bases not matched to a gene. This CDR3 is built from 14 residues. Germline V gene sequence: CDR1 MNHEY, CDR2 SVGAGI. CDR3 sequence: CASAGTVSSYEQYF. The DNA of the CDR3 is TGTGCCAGCGCCGGGACAGTGAGCTCCTACGAGCAGTACTTC.

V is TRBV27 and J is TRBJ1-2, with 7 bases fitting TRBD1. This CDR3 region has 16 residues. Germline V gives CDR1 MNHEY, CDR2 SMNVEV (reference sequence). Unmatched junction bases numbered 8, after V lost 0 bases and J lost 4 bases. The CDR3 is CASSLSKDRYPYGYTF. CDR3 nucleotides: TGTGCCAGCAGTTTATCGAAGGACAGGTACCCCTATGGCTACACCTTC.

This clone appeared once. The chain combines TRBV6-5 with TRBJ2-7, with D uncertain. Between the trimmed V and J ends, which lost 4 bases and 3 bases, there was a span of 16 bases. Germline CDR1 reads MNHEY; CDR2 reads SVGAGI. The CDR3 extends over 15 amino acids. The CDR3 reads CASSSPRDGDYEQYF. In DNA form, the CDR3 reads TGTGCCAGCAGTTCCCCGAGAGACGGAGACTACGAGCAGTACTTC.

The genes are TRBV20-1 and TRBJ2-7; no clear D gene. Per the germline V gene, CDR1 is DFQATT and CDR2 is SNEGSKA (reference sequence). The CDR3 consists of 11 residues. V was trimmed by 1 base and J by 6 bases, leaving 7 bases between them. This chain's CDR3 is CSARAGTEQYF. The CDR3 coding sequence is TGCAGTGCTAGAGCGGGTACCGAGCAGTACTTC.

This chain uses TRBV2 with TRBJ1-5; no clear D. The germline V gene encodes CDR1 SNHLY and CDR2 FYNNEI. Trimming took 2 bases from V and 3 from J, leaving 14 bases between them. The CDR3 loop spans 16 amino acids. CDR3 region: CASSERAGLANQPQHF. The CDR3 DNA reads TGTGCCAGCAGTGAACGGGCGGGCCTGGCCAATCAGCCCCAGCATTTT.

The chain recombines TRBV6-4 with TRBJ2-6; no clear D gene. Germline V gives CDR1 MRHNA, CDR2 SNTAGT. The CDR3 runs to 14 residues. V lost 6 bases to trimming and J lost 0 bases, with 6 bases between them. CDR3 sequence (DNA): TGTGCCAGCAGACAGAGCTCTGGGGCCAACGTCCTGACTTTC. This translates into CASRQSSGANVLTF.

This chain joins TRBV4-1 and TRBJ2-1, with TRBD1 identical over 8 bases. With V trimmed by 5 bases and J by 0 bases, 6 bases remained unmatched. The length of the CDR3 is 16 residues. Looked up from germline, CDR1 is MGHRA and CDR2 is YSYEKL. CDR3 sequence: CASSVRQGSSYNEQFF. DNA for the CDR3: TGCGCCAGCAGCGTGAGACAGGGGAGCTCCTACAATGAGCAGTTCTTC.

The CDR3 bases are TGCGCCAGCAGCTCTCAGGGGCCAGGGACCTACGAGCAGTACTTC. Protein: CASSSQGPGTYEQYF. The chain joins TRBV5-1 to TRBJ2-7, with TRBD1 as a possible D gene (6 bases). Trimming left V 3 bases short and J 2 bases short, with 15 bases between. Germline V gene data show CDR1 as SGHRS and CDR2 as YFSETQ. This CDR3 has 15 residues.

The chain employs TRBV7-3 and TRBJ2-3; TRBD1 agrees at 8 bases. CDR1 is SGHTA and CDR2 is FQGTGA in the germline V gene. The CDR3 is 15 residues long. J was trimmed by 5 bases and V by 5 bases; bases with no gene match: 9. The CDR3 DNA is TGTGCCAGCAGCCGGACAGGGTATGGAGGAGATACGCAGTATTTT. Protein sequence: CASSRTGYGGDTQYF.

The rearrangement uses TRBV7-6 and TRBJ1-6; the match to TRBD1 covers 7 bases. Germline lookup yields CDR1 SGHVS and CDR2 FNYEAQ. The CDR3 consists of 15 residues. Losses at the gene ends were 2 bases for V and 9 bases for J; bases not matched to a gene: 7. CDR3: CASSLLTGPTSPLHF. The CDR3 DNA is TGTGCCAGCAGCTTACTGACAGGGCCTACTTCACCCCTCCACTTT. The entire variable domain, with the rest obtained from reference TRBV7-6 and TRBJ1-6, is as follows: GAGVSQSPRYKVTKRGQDVALRCDPISGHVSLYWYRQALGQGPEFLTYFNYEAQQDKSGLPNDRFSAERPEGSISTLTIQRTEQRDSAMYRCASSLLTGPTSPLHFGNGTRLTVT.

This clone was recorded once. The V and J genes are TRBV15 and TRBJ2-3; 11 nucleotides match TRBD1. The CDR3 has 15 residues. Germline CDR1 is LNHNV and CDR2 is YYDKDF (reference sequence). V shed 4 bases and J 4 bases; nucleotides not matched to a gene: 4. The CDR3 DNA reads TGTGCCACCAGCAAGGGACAGGGGGAAGCAGATACGCAGTATTTT. Protein: CATSKGQGEADTQYF. The whole variable domain, filled in from reference TRBV15 and TRBJ2-3, reads DAMVIQNPRYQVTQFGKPVTLSCSQTLNHNVMYWYQQKSSQAPKLLFHYYDKDFNNEADTPDNFQSRRPNTSFCFLDIRSPGLGDTAMYLCATSKGQGEADTQYFGPGTRLTVL.

The CDR3 here is CAIGSTGVVREQYF. The CDR3 bases are TGTGCCATCGGATCTACAGGGGTGGTACGCGAGCAGTACTTC. V is TRBV10-3 and J is TRBJ2-7; the match to TRBD1 covers 7 bases. V was pared by 8 bases and J by 6 bases, with 13 bases of the junction left unmatched. The CDR3 contains 14 residues. The germline CDR1 and CDR2 sequences are ENHRY and SYGVKD.

J is TRBJ1-2 and V is TRBV9; D remains unclear. CDR1 SGDLS and CDR2 YYNGEE come from the germline V gene. The V gene lost 3 bases and the J gene lost 4 bases, with 19 bases spanning the gap. This CDR3 has 16 residues. The CDR3 spells CASSGNREKTFYGYTF. CDR3 in DNA: TGTGCCAGCAGCGGAAACCGGGAGAAAACCTTCTATGGCTACACCTTC. Full variable domain (outside the CDR3, taken from reference TRBV9 and TRBJ1-2): DSGVTQTPKHLITATGQRVTLRCSPRSGDLSVYWYQQSLDQGLQFLIQYYNGEERAKGNILERFSAQQFPDLHSELNLSSLELGDSALYFCASSGNREKTFYGYTFGSGTRLTVV.

The J gene is TRBJ1-2, the V gene TRBV9; no clear D gene. V was clipped by 0 bases and J by 0 bases, with 9 bases between them. The CDR3 totals 15 residues. Germline V CDR1 and CDR2: SGDLS, YYNGEE. Here the CDR3 reads CASSVDPGSNYGYTF. As DNA, the CDR3 is TGTGCCAGCAGCGTAGATCCCGGTTCTAACTATGGCTACACCTTC.

This chain joins TRBV21-1 and TRBJ1-1. TRBV21-1 is annotated as a pseudogene. The CDR3 runs 9 residues. The CDR3 loop is CASAWEAFF. In DNA, the CDR3 is TGTGCCAGCGCATGGGAGGCTTTCTTT.

The V gene is TRBV5-7, the J gene TRBJ1-6, with a weak D call TRBD1 (5 bases). TRBV5-7 is an ORF, with its function uncertain. With 0 bases removed from V and 8 bases from J, the gap between germline ends came to 12 bases. The CDR3 is 15 amino acids. In DNA form, the CDR3 reads TGTGCCAGCAGCTTGGTGAGGCAGGGATATTCACCCCTCCACTTT. This codes for CASSLVRQGYSPLHF.

This clone was seen more than once but under ten times. The gene calls are TRBV24-1 and TRBJ1-1; 7 bases line up with TRBD1. V shed 3 bases and J 6 bases; nucleotides not matched to a gene: 9. In germline, CDR1 is KGHDR, CDR2 SFDVKD. The CDR3 contains 15 residues. The CDR3 loop reads CATSDGQTGSPEAFF. CDR3 nucleotide sequence: TGTGCCACCAGTGATGGACAGACAGGGAGTCCTGAAGCTTTCTTT.

This clone was recorded at least ten times. The same CDR3 arises from other DNA sequences in this sample as well. V gene TRBV11-2 combines with J gene TRBJ1-6, with 7 nucleotides matching TRBD1. This CDR3 has 14 residues. Germline CDR1 reads SGHAT; CDR2 reads FQNNGV. V lost 3 bases, J lost 7 bases, and 3 bases stayed unmatched. This CDR3 is CASSFTGENSPLHF. The CDR3 region has the DNA TGTGCCAGCAGCTTTACAGGGGAAAATTCACCCCTCCACTTT. Based on the CDR3 plus reference TRBV11-2 and TRBJ1-6, the full variable domain is EAGVAQSPRYKIIEKRQSVAFWCNPISGHATLYWYQQILGQGPKLLIQFQNNGVVDDSQLPKDRFSAERLKGVDSTLKIQPAKLEDSAVYLCASSFTGENSPLHFGNGTRLTVT.

The chain combines TRBV5-1 with TRBJ1-4; TRBD1 matches at 9 bases. CDR3 size: 15 residues. The junction had 5 bases not matched to a gene; V was cut back by 4 bases and J by 4 bases. Germline CDR1 and CDR2: SGHRS and YFSETQ. In DNA form, the CDR3 reads TGCGCCAGCAGCGCCGGGACAGGGAGTAATGAAAAACTGTTTTTT. Encoded protein: CASSAGTGSNEKLFF.

The V gene is TRBV6-5, the J gene TRBJ2-1; weak D call: TRBD2 (6 bases). This CDR3 contains 15 residues. Trimming took 5 bases from V and 0 from J, leaving 11 bases between them. Germline V gives CDR1 MNHEY, CDR2 SVGAGI. The CDR3 DNA reads as TGTGCCAGCAGTCGCGGGGTCAGCTCCTACAATGAGCAGTTCTTC. It codes for CASSRGVSSYNEQFF.

Comments on this clone: This specimen includes other DNA sequences encoding the same CDR3. The chain recombines TRBV19 with TRBJ1-5; D is possibly TRBD1 (6 bases). This CDR3 is built from 15 residues. Deletions cut 1 base from V and 2 bases from J, with 9 bases between. The V gene's germline CDR1 is LNHDA and CDR2 SQIVND (reference sequence). The DNA for the CDR3 is TGTGCCAGTAGTATAGGGGGGCCGGGCAATCAGCCCCAGCATTTT. Translating it yields CASSIGGPGNQPQHF.

The rearrangement joins TRBV19 to TRBJ1-6; 7 bases fit TRBD1. This CDR3 has 15 amino acids. CDR1 and CDR2 from the germline V gene are LNHDA and SQIVND (reference sequence). Losses at the gene ends were 5 bases for V and 9 bases for J; bases not matched to a gene: 10. DNA for the CDR3: TGTGCCAGTAGTTGGGACAGAACGCCACCTTCACCCCTCCACTTT. Amino acid sequence: CASSWDRTPPSPLHF. Based on the CDR3 plus reference TRBV19 and TRBJ1-6, the full variable domain is DGGITQSPKYLFRKEGQNVTLSCEQNLNHDAMYWYRQDPGQGLRLIYYSQIVNDFQKGDIAEGYSVSREKKESFPLTVTSAQKNPTAFYLCASSWDRTPPSPLHFGNGTRLTVT.

The rearrangement uses TRBV19 and TRBJ1-4, with 10 bases aligning to TRBD1. The CDR3 length is 17 residues. V shed 8 bases and J 5 bases; nucleotides not matched to a gene: 14. Germline V gene data show CDR1 as LNHDA and CDR2 as SQIVND (reference sequence). The CDR3 nucleotides read TGTGCCAGTGGTCGTTGGACAGGGGGGACCCAGAATGAAAAACTGTTTTTT. Translating it yields CASGRWTGGTQNEKLFF.